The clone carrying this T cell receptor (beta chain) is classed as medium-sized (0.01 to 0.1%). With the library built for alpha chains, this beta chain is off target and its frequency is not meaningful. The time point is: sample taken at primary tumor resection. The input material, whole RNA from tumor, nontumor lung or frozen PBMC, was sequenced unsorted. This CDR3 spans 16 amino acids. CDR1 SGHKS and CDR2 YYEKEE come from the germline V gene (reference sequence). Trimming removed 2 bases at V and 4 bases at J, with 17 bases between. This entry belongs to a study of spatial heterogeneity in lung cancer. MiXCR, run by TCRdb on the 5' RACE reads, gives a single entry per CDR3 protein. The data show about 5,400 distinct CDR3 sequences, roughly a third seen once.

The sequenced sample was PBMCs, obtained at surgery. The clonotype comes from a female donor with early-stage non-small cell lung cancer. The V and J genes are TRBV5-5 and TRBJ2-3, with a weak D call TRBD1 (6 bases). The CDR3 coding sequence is TGTGCCAGCAGCTTACAGGGTAAGATGACTTCAGATACGCAGTATTTT. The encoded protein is CASSLQGKMTSDTQYF.